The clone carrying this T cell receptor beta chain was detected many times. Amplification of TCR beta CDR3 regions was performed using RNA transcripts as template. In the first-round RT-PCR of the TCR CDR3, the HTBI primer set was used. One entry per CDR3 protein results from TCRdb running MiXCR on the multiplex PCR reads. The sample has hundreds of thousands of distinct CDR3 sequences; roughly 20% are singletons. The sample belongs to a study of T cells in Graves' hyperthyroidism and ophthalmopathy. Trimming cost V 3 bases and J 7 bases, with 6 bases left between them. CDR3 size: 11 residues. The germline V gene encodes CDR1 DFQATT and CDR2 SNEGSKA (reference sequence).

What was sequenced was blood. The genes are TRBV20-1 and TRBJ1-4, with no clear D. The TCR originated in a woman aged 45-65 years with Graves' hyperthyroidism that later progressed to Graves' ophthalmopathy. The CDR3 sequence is CSARGVEKLFF. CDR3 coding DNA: TGCAGTGCTAGGGGAGTTGAAAAACTGTTTTTT.